Reported below is one TCR beta chain. This entry is derived from a study of control samples from healthy donors and cancer patients. Produced via immunoSEQ multiplex PCR; TCRdb's table is partial and in-frame only. The sample holds 150,000 to 200,000 clones, roughly 89% seen once. With 5 bases removed from V and 5 bases from J, the gap between germline ends came to 15 bases. Germline-derived CDR1 and CDR2 are MNHEY and SVGAGI. CDR3 length: 14 amino acids. This chain joins TRBV6-5 and TRBJ1-1, with D tentatively TRBD1 (5 bases). The specimen was blood. This sequence was found in a woman between 50 and 59 years old in good health. This CDR3 reads CASSPRGVRTEAFF. CDR3 nucleotide sequence: TGTGCCAGCAGTCCTAGGGGAGTGAGAACTGAAGCTTTCTTT.